Shown below are 15 T cell receptor beta chains from a single sample sequenced in a study of T cells after yellow fever vaccination. One entry per CDR3 protein, called by TCRdb with MiXCR from the 5' RACE reads. The sample has about 340,000 distinct CDR3 sequences; roughly 4.3% are singletons. Here the sequenced sample was PBMCs, taken 5 days after the yellow fever booster vaccination. The source of these receptors is a man between 18 and 35 years old who received the YFV17D yellow fever vaccine.

This clonotype was recorded at least ten times. The chain uses TRBV7-9 and TRBJ2-7; 11 bases match TRBD2. Losses at the gene ends were 3 bases for V and 4 bases for J; bases not matched to a gene: 5. The CDR3 length is 15 residues. Per the germline V gene, CDR1 is SEHNR and CDR2 is FQNEAQ (reference sequence). CDR3 DNA sequence: TGTGCCAGCAGCTTGACTAGCGGGGATAAATACGAGCAGTACTTC. This gives the protein CASSLTSGDKYEQYF.

The V and J genes are TRBV21-1 and TRBJ2-7; the DNA was not used to check the table's D call, TRBD1. TRBV21-1 is assigned pseudogene status. This CDR3 comprises 14 residues. The CDR3 DNA reads as TGTGCCAGCAGCAAAACGGGACAGACCTACGAGCAGTACGTC. Protein sequence: CASSKTGQTYEQYV.

This clonotype was counted ten times or more. The chain couples TRBV7-9 to TRBJ1-1; the D gene is possibly TRBD1 (6 bases). Germline V gene lookup returns CDR1 SEHNR and CDR2 FQNEAQ (reference sequence). Trimming took off 5 bases at V and 4 bases at J, with 14 bases between the two ends. The CDR3 covers 14 residues. The CDR3 DNA reads as TGTGCCAGCAGCCCCTGGGGGGGGCCCACTGAAGCTTTCTTT. It codes for CASSPWGGPTEAFF.

This clonotype was counted at least ten times. The chain combines TRBV12-3 or TRBV12-4 with TRBJ1-6; D gene uncertain. Trimming removed 5 bases at V and 9 bases at J, with 14 bases between. CDR3 length: 14 residues. CDR3 region: CASSPGAASSPLHF. For the CDR3, the DNA is TGTGCCAGCAGTCCTGGAGCGGCCTCTTCACCCCTCCACTTT.

This clonotype has just a few counts. This rearrangement joins TRBV12-3 or TRBV12-4 to TRBJ2-3; 9 positions agree with TRBD2. V shed 2 bases, J shed 1 base, and the junction held 7 bases outside the gene matches. There are 17 residues in the CDR3. CDR3 protein: CASSLRVAGDGTDTQYF. The CDR3, as DNA: TGTGCCAGCAGTTTAAGGGTAGCGGGGGACGGCACAGATACGCAGTATTTT.

This clonotype was seen at least ten times. The V gene is TRBV7-2, the J gene TRBJ1-2; D possibly corresponds to TRBD1 (6 bases). V dropped 5 bases and J dropped 4 bases, with 14 bases sitting between them. The germline V gene encodes CDR1 SGHTA and CDR2 FQGNSA. CDR3 length: 14 residues. The CDR3 coding sequence is TGTGCCAGCAGCCCCCAAACAGGGAGCTATGGCTACACCTTC. Encoded protein: CASSPQTGSYGYTF.

This clonotype was detected many times. The chain is built from TRBV5-1 and TRBJ2-1, with D possibly TRBD2 on 7 matching bases. The CDR3 loop spans 16 amino acids. V was shortened by 5 bases and J by 7 bases, with 22 bases between the two germline ends. Germline V gene lookup returns CDR1 SGHRS and CDR2 YFSETQ. The CDR3 sequence: CASSPFAGALGNEQFF. Here the CDR3 DNA reads TGCGCCAGCAGTCCATTTGCGGGGGCCCTTGGGAATGAGCAGTTCTTC.

The chain is built from TRBV12-3 or TRBV12-4 and TRBJ1-5, with 10 bases identical to TRBD1. J lost 5 bases, V lost 5 bases, and 3 bases had no gene match. There are 14 residues in the CDR3. CDR3 nucleotide sequence: TGTGCCAGCAGTACGGGACAGGGGTATCAGCCCCAGCATTTT. It encodes CASSTGQGYQPQHF.

Only a few counts were recorded for this clonotype. CDR3 sequence (DNA): TGTGCCAGCAGTAACCCCGAGGCGGTGAACACTGAAGCTTTCTTT. Its protein is CASSNPEAVNTEAFF. This chain uses TRBV6-6 with TRBJ1-1; D unresolved. The CDR3 contains 15 residues. Germline values: CDR1 MNHNY, CDR2 SVGAGI (reference sequence). Deletions cut 5 bases from V and 0 bases from J, with 13 bases between.

J is TRBJ2-2 and V is TRBV29-1; 8 bases line up with TRBD1. V lost 8 bases to trimming and J lost 5 bases; unmatched junction nucleotides: 7. The CDR3 has 13 residues. Germline V gene sequence: CDR1 SQVTM, CDR2 ANQGSEA. CDR3 bases: TGCAGCTTCGACAGGGGAGGTACCGGGGAGCTGTTTTTT. Its protein is CSFDRGGTGELFF.

This clonotype was detected many times. V usage is TRBV7-8 and J usage is TRBJ2-2, with D perhaps matching TRBD1 or TRBD2 (5 bases each). Germline loops: CDR1 SGHVS, CDR2 FQNEAQ. Trimming removed 5 bases from V and 7 bases from J, with 23 bases in between. The length of the CDR3 is 17 residues. The DNA of the CDR3 is TGTGCCAGCAGCCTGCTCCAGGGCGGGTCGGACGGCGGGGAGCTGTTTTTT. It translates to CASSLLQGGSDGGELFF.

The table lists this clonotype with many counts. Written as DNA, the CDR3 is TGCAGTGCTGAGGGGACTGACAATGAGCAGTTCTTC. Translated, it gives CSAEGTDNEQFF. The rearrangement joins TRBV20-1 to TRBJ2-1, with D possibly matching TRBD2 (6 bases). The CDR3 sequence is 12 residues long. V was trimmed by 5 bases and J by 5 bases, leaving 10 bases between them. Germline V gene sequence: CDR1 DFQATT, CDR2 SNEGSKA (reference sequence).

The chain is built from TRBV6-5 and TRBJ2-7; 11 nucleotides agree with TRBD1. CDR3 size: 14 residues. V was clipped by 5 bases and J by 6 bases; unmatched bases: 6. From germline, CDR1 is MNHEY and CDR2 SVGAGI. The CDR3 bases are TGTGCCAGCAGTAGACCGGGACAGGGGGGCGAGCAGTACTTC. This sequence encodes CASSRPGQGGEQYF.

This clonotype was recorded at least ten times. The CDR3: CASSTTGQGNPYEQYF. CDR3 DNA sequence: TGCGCCAGCAGTACCACGGGACAGGGGAATCCCTACGAGCAGTACTTC. The J gene is TRBJ2-7, the V gene TRBV10-2, with 10 bases lining up with TRBD1. The CDR3 has 16 residues. Trimming at V came to 5 bases and at J to 2 bases, leaving 9 bases not matched to a gene. CDR1 is WSHSY, CDR2 SAAADI, per germline.

This clonotype was picked up many times. The chain joins TRBV6-5 to TRBJ2-6, with a tentative D call TRBD2 (5 bases). In germline, CDR1 is MNHEY, CDR2 SVGAGI. CDR3 length: 15 residues. V was cut by 6 bases and J by 0 bases, with 9 bases left in between. The CDR3 DNA follows: TGTGCCAGCAGCCTAGAGGGCTCTGGGGCCAACGTCCTGACTTTC. Protein sequence: CASSLEGSGANVLTF.